Following are 22 T cell receptor beta chains from one sample sequenced in a study of cytomegalovirus exposure and HLA in healthy donors. Only in-frame clones appear in the TCRdb table, and some are missing; sequencing was by immunoSEQ multiplex PCR. The data contain some 130,000 clones, 86% of them singletons. The material sequenced was PBMCs. These receptors all come from a man younger than 35 in good health and CMV-seronegative.

The chain joins TRBV27 to TRBJ2-2; D gene unclear. Trimming removed 3 bases at V and 0 bases at J, with 8 bases between. The CDR3 totals 15 residues. From germline, CDR1 is MNHEY and CDR2 SMNVEV (reference sequence). The CDR3 protein is CASSFHTPNTGELFF. CDR3 bases: TGTGCCAGCAGTTTTCACACCCCGAACACCGGGGAGCTGTTTTTT.

The chain joins TRBV11-2 to TRBJ2-1, with D possibly matching TRBD2 (6 bases). Trimming left V 4 bases short and J 5 bases short, with 21 bases between. CDR3 length equals 17 residues. The germline gives CDR1 SGHAT, CDR2 FQNNGV. The CDR3 DNA reads TGTGCCAGCAGCTCCACGGCCGGAGGGCGGGCCGACAATGAGCAGTTCTTC. This translates into CASSSTAGGRADNEQFF.

V usage is TRBV7-2 and J usage is TRBJ1-3; a possible D gene is TRBD1 (6 bases). Trimming took 5 bases from V and 4 from J, leaving 12 bases between them. Germline V lookup: CDR1 SGHTA, CDR2 FQGNSA. This CDR3 is 14 amino acids long. CDR3 bases: TGTGCCAGCAGCCAACAGGGAGCAGGAAACACCATATATTTT. Translated, it gives CASSQQGAGNTIYF.

The rearrangement uses TRBV28 and TRBJ2-7; possibly TRBD2 for D (6 bases). From germline, CDR1 is MDHEN and CDR2 SYDVKM. V was cut by 3 bases and J by 2 bases, with 11 bases left in between. This CDR3 is built from 14 residues. CDR3 sequence reads: CASSFWGLTYEQYF. The CDR3 nucleotides read TGTGCCAGCAGTTTTTGGGGACTGACCTACGAGCAGTACTTC.

This clone was observed a single time. The rearrangement uses TRBV19 and TRBJ1-5; D remains unclear. The V gene's germline CDR1 is LNHDA and CDR2 SQIVND (reference sequence). The CDR3 spans 12 residues. V gave up 5 bases and J gave up 9 bases, with 11 bases separating them. The CDR3 sequence: CASSPQGGPQHF. The CDR3 DNA reads TGTGCCAGTAGTCCCCAAGGCGGGCCCCAGCATTTT. Combining the CDR3 with reference TRBV19 and TRBJ1-5 gives the whole variable domain DGGITQSPKYLFRKEGQNVTLSCEQNLNHDAMYWYRQDPGQGLRLIYYSQIVNDFQKGDIAEGYSVSREKKESFPLTVTSAQKNPTAFYLCASSPQGGPQHFGDGTRLSIL.

The chain combines TRBV5-6 with TRBJ2-1; maybe TRBD2 (6 bases). The V and J ends lost 1 base and 5 bases respectively, with 16 bases between them. This CDR3 comprises 16 residues. The germline V gene has CDR1 SGHDT and CDR2 YYEEEE. The CDR3 region is CASSLMGGVRHNEQFF. The CDR3 nucleotides read TGTGCCAGCAGCTTGATGGGCGGGGTGAGACACAATGAGCAGTTCTTC.

This sequence joins TRBV13 and TRBJ2-1, with TRBD2 identical over 9 bases. CDR1 and CDR2 from the germline V gene are PRHDT and FYEKMQ (reference sequence). Trimming removed 4 bases from V and 2 bases from J; junction bases left unmatched: 9. This CDR3 is built from 17 residues. CDR3 sequence: CASSSVLAGEAYNEQFF. CDR3 in DNA: TGTGCCAGCAGCTCCGTATTAGCGGGAGAGGCCTACAATGAGCAGTTCTTC. Together with reference TRBV13 and TRBJ2-1, the CDR3 gives the full variable domain: AAGVIQSPRHLIKEKRETATLKCYPIPRHDTVYWYQQGPGQDPQFLISFYEKMQSDKGSIPDRFSAQQFSDYHSELNMSSLELGDSALYFCASSSVLAGEAYNEQFFGPGTRLTVL.

The chain carries TRBV30 and TRBJ1-3; possible D gene TRBD1, 6 bases. Per germline, CDR1 GTSNPN and CDR2 SVGIG (reference sequence). This CDR3 contains 15 residues. With 0 bases removed from V and 1 base from J, the gap between germline ends came to 10 bases. The chain's CDR3 is CAWSVQGTSGNTIYF. The CDR3 region has the DNA TGTGCCTGGAGTGTACAAGGGACATCTGGAAACACCATATATTTT.

This clone is categorized as medium-sized (0.01 to 0.1%). This CDR3 is also generated by other DNA sequences in the sample. The DNA for the CDR3 is TGTGCCAGCAGTTTGGGAGACAGGGGCCTCTCCTACGAGCAGTACTTC. It is translated as CASSLGDRGLSYEQYF. The chain links TRBV27 to TRBJ2-7, with 8 bases lining up with TRBD1. Germline CDR1 is MNHEY and CDR2 is SMNVEV (reference sequence). The CDR3 is made up of 16 amino acids. J was trimmed by 0 bases and V by 3 bases; bases with no gene match: 7.

The chain carries TRBV18 and TRBJ2-2, with D tentatively TRBD2 (6 bases). Looked up from germline, CDR1 is KGHSH and CDR2 is LQKENI. V lost 1 base and J lost 4, with 10 bases in between. The CDR3 runs to 15 residues. The CDR3 bases are TGTGCCAGCTCACCACGGACTACCGGCACCGGGGAGCTGTTTTTT. Its translation is CASSPRTTGTGELFF. Supplemented by reference TRBV18 and TRBJ2-2, the full variable domain reads NAGVMQNPRHLVRRRGQEARLRCSPMKGHSHVYWYRQLPEEGLKFMVYLQKENIIDESGMPKERFSAEFPKEGPSILRIQQVVRGDSAAYFCASSPRTTGTGELFFGEGSRLTVL.

Only a few counts were recorded for this clone. The chain combines TRBV27 with TRBJ2-6; D not resolved. Trimming took off 1 base at V and 0 bases at J, with 7 bases between the two ends. The CDR3 sequence is 16 residues long. Germline assignment: CDR1 MNHEY and CDR2 SMNVEV (reference sequence). The CDR3 reads CASSLFTDSGANVLTF. In DNA form, the CDR3 reads TGTGCCAGCAGTTTATTTACAGACTCTGGGGCCAACGTCCTGACTTTC. Filled out from reference TRBV27 and TRBJ2-6, the complete variable domain reads EAQVTQNPRYLITVTGKKLTVTCSQNMNHEYMSWYRQDPGLGLRQIYYSMNVEVTDKGDVPEGYKVSRKEKRNFPLILESPSPNQTSLYFCASSLFTDSGANVLTFGAGSRLTVL.

The gene calls are TRBV27 and TRBJ2-7; 8 bases align to TRBD1. J gave up 3 bases and V 5 bases, and 6 bases lay outside the gene matches. Germline V gene lookup returns CDR1 MNHEY and CDR2 SMNVEV (reference sequence). This CDR3 is 14 amino acids long. CDR3 loop: CASSTGQGLYEQYF. In DNA form, the CDR3 reads TGTGCCAGCAGTACAGGACAGGGTCTCTACGAGCAGTACTTC.

The CDR3 reads CASSLVRVRMYEQYF. The CDR3 coding sequence is TGTGCCAGCAGCTTAGTCCGGGTCCGAATGTACGAGCAGTACTTC. The V and J genes are TRBV7-8 and TRBJ2-7; no firm D call. The CDR3 runs 15 residues. V was pared by 1 base and J by 4 bases, with 14 bases between. CDR1 and CDR2 from the germline V gene are SGHVS and FQNEAQ.

The rearrangement links TRBV6-5 to TRBJ1-2; 11 bases map to TRBD1. CDR3 length: 15 amino acids. CDR1 MNHEY and CDR2 SVGAGI come from the germline V gene. Losses at the gene ends were 2 bases for V and 5 bases for J; bases not matched to a gene: 4. CDR3 bases: TGTGCCAGCAGTTACACCGGGACAGGGGGGTATGGCTACACCTTC. Residues: CASSYTGTGGYGYTF.

The rearrangement uses TRBV5-4 and TRBJ2-3; the match to TRBD2 covers 9 bases. In germline, CDR1 is SGHNT, CDR2 YYREEE (reference sequence). The length of the CDR3 is 16 residues. V shed 3 bases, J shed 4 bases, and the junction held 9 bases outside the gene matches. The CDR3 loop is CASSWGTSSLSDTQYF. In DNA form, the CDR3 reads TGTGCCAGCAGCTGGGGGACTAGCTCACTATCAGATACGCAGTATTTT.

The rearrangement uses TRBV6-6 and TRBJ1-2; TRBD1 agrees at 8 bases. Trimming removed 5 bases from V and 1 base from J; junction bases left unmatched: 6. CDR1 is MNHNY and CDR2 is SVGAGI in the germline V gene (reference sequence). CDR3 length equals 15 residues. This CDR3 reads CASSRTDRVNYGYTF. The CDR3 nucleotides read TGTGCCAGCAGTAGGACGGACAGGGTTAACTATGGCTACACCTTC.

The CDR3 DNA is TGTGCCAGCAGCTTTCCTTACGAGCAGTACTTC. This gives the protein CASSFPYEQYF. The chain couples TRBV12-1 to TRBJ2-7; TRBD2, the D gene given by the table, was not confirmed from the DNA. TRBV12-1 is described as a pseudogene. The CDR3 covers 11 residues.

This clone has only a few counts. J is TRBJ1-2 and V is TRBV29-1; TRBD1 matches at 7 bases. The CDR3 runs to 12 residues. CDR1 and CDR2 (germline): SQVTM, ANQGSEA. Unmatched junction bases numbered 9, after V lost 7 bases and J lost 7 bases. The CDR3 coding sequence is TGCAGCGCCAGGGGGGAAGGCCGTGGCTACACCTTC. Translating gives CSARGEGRGYTF.

This clone was counted at least ten times. J is TRBJ2-7 and V is TRBV7-2, with no clear D. This CDR3 spans 12 amino acids. Germline V gives CDR1 SGHTA, CDR2 FQGNSA. Deletions cut 3 bases from V and 6 bases from J, with 9 bases between. The CDR3 loop reads CASSFVRGEQYF. The CDR3 DNA follows: TGTGCCAGCAGCTTCGTCCGCGGCGAGCAGTACTTC.

V and J are TRBV15 and TRBJ2-7; TRBD2 matches 8 bases. This CDR3 is built from 16 residues. Germline CDR1 reads LNHNV; CDR2 reads YYDKDF (reference sequence). Unmatched junction bases numbered 8, after V lost 0 bases and J lost 4 bases. CDR3: CATSREWSAGVYEQYF. CDR3 DNA sequence: TGTGCCACCAGCAGAGAGTGGTCAGCGGGGGTTTACGAGCAGTACTTC.

The CDR3 DNA reads as TGTGCCAGCAGCCCAGGGGGCGAACTAGCCAAAAACATTCAGTACTTC. Its translation is CASSPGGELAKNIQYF. V gene TRBV2 combines with J gene TRBJ2-4; TRBD1 agrees at 8 bases. V shed 6 bases, J shed 0 bases, and the junction held 7 bases outside the gene matches. The CDR3 spans 16 residues. Germline V CDR1 and CDR2: SNHLY, FYNNEI.

The rearrangement uses TRBV9 and TRBJ2-2; no clear D. The CDR3 extends over 13 amino acids. The germline V and J ends were trimmed by 3 bases and 6 bases, with 9 bases remaining between them. The germline CDR1 and CDR2 sequences are SGDLS and YYNGEE. The CDR3 sequence: CASSDSSAGELFF. The CDR3 DNA follows: TGTGCCAGCAGCGATAGTTCGGCCGGGGAGCTGTTTTTT.